The 29 T cell receptor beta chains below all came from one sample that was sequenced in a study of CD8 T cells in ankylosing spondylitis. Antigen specificity for these receptors is unknown. TCRdb used MiXCR to reprocess the 5' RACE reads, holding one entry per CDR3 protein. The table shows roughly 490,000 distinct CDR3 sequences, with approximately 5% occurring only once. General study results and limits: About 8 highly homologous variants made up a TCR beta motif that seemed to typify ankylosing spondylitis blood.

Sequenced input: blood, either unsorted or a sorted T cell fraction (not recorded which). The receptors were sampled from a male donor with ankylosing spondylitis.

This clonotype was recorded a few times. The genes are TRBV7-9 and TRBJ2-5; 9 bases align to TRBD1. With 4 bases clipped from V and 7 bases from J, the junction kept 16 bases outside the gene matches. Germline V gene lookup returns CDR1 SEHNR and CDR2 FQNEAQ (reference sequence). This CDR3 comprises 17 residues. The chain's CDR3 is CASSSGTGRTPLGTQYF. In DNA, the CDR3 is TGTGCCAGCAGCTCAGGGACAGGGAGAACGCCGTTAGGGACCCAGTACTTC.

This clonotype was seen at least ten times. V gene TRBV12-3 or TRBV12-4 combines with J gene TRBJ2-1, with a weak D call TRBD2 (6 bases). V lost 3 bases to trimming and J lost 0 bases, with 15 bases between them. This CDR3 has 17 residues. The CDR3 sequence: CASSFFTSLSSYNEQFF. The CDR3 DNA follows: TGTGCCAGCAGTTTTTTCACTAGCTTAAGCTCCTACAATGAGCAGTTCTTC.

This clonotype was observed many times. The J gene is TRBJ1-2, the V gene TRBV9; D remains unclear. CDR1 is SGDLS and CDR2 is YYNGEE in the germline V gene. V lost 0 bases, J lost 2 bases, and 8 bases lay in between. The CDR3 consists of 14 residues. In DNA form, the CDR3 reads TGTGCCAGCAGCGTAGGCCAGAACAACTATGGCTACACCTTC. It specifies CASSVGQNNYGYTF.

This clonotype was observed at least ten times. The J gene is TRBJ1-1, the V gene TRBV7-6; D call uncertain. The V and J ends lost 7 bases and 5 bases respectively, with 14 bases between them. This CDR3 spans 13 amino acids. Germline V gene lookup returns CDR1 SGHVS and CDR2 FNYEAQ. The CDR3 loop is CASTAYLRTEAFF. CDR3 nucleotides: TGTGCCAGCACCGCTTATCTCCGGACTGAAGCTTTCTTT.

The table lists this clonotype with many counts. V usage is TRBV6-6 and J usage is TRBJ2-7; D is undetermined. Per germline, CDR1 MNHNY and CDR2 SVGAGI (reference sequence). The CDR3 extends over 11 amino acids. The ends were cut back, 5 bases at V and 5 bases at J, with 7 bases in the middle. The CDR3 sequence is CASSLIHEQYF. CDR3 nucleotides: TGTGCCAGCAGTCTCATCCACGAGCAGTACTTC.

This clonotype was seen repeatedly, ten times or more. This chain connects TRBV20-1 to TRBJ2-1; 8 bases map to TRBD2. The V gene's germline CDR1 is DFQATT and CDR2 SNEGSKA (reference sequence). The V gene end was trimmed by 5 bases and the J gene end by 6 bases; junction bases not matched to a gene: 6. CDR3 size: 13 residues. CDR3 nucleotides: TGCAGTGCTGACGGACTAGCTGGCAATGAGCAGTTCTTC. It translates to CSADGLAGNEQFF.

In this sample, this clonotype turned up many times. The chain recombines TRBV6-4 with TRBJ1-5; D ambiguous. Looked up from germline, CDR1 is MRHNA and CDR2 is SNTAGT. Trimming removed 8 bases from V and 0 bases from J, with 8 bases in between. This CDR3 has 13 residues. The CDR3 nucleotides read TGTGCCAGCGCGCCAGCTAGCAATCAGCCCCAGCATTTT. Its translation: CASAPASNQPQHF.

This clonotype came up many times. The chain couples TRBV12-3 or TRBV12-4 to TRBJ2-7; 10 nucleotides agree with TRBD1. The V gene end was trimmed by 5 bases and the J gene end by 3 bases; junction bases not matched to a gene: 10. This CDR3 comprises 16 residues. The DNA of the CDR3 is TGTGCCAGCAGTCCATCGGACAGGGGGTTGAACTACGAGCAGTACTTC. This translates into CASSPSDRGLNYEQYF.

There are many counts of this clonotype. This chain links TRBV24-1 with TRBJ2-3; no clear D. The CDR3 contains 15 residues. V lost 3 bases to trimming and J lost 3 bases, with 12 bases between them. Germline CDR1 reads KGHDR; CDR2 reads SFDVKD. The CDR3 loop reads CATSDPSLGTDTQYF. CDR3 DNA sequence: TGTGCCACCAGTGATCCCTCCCTGGGGACAGATACGCAGTATTTT.

This clonotype was detected many times. The chain uses TRBV7-9 and TRBJ2-1; D unresolved. The V end lost 1 base, the J end lost 8 bases, and 6 bases lay between the germline ends. The CDR3 covers 12 residues. Germline values: CDR1 SEHNR, CDR2 FQNEAQ (reference sequence). CDR3 sequence: CASSLDFHEQFF. For the CDR3, the DNA is TGTGCCAGCAGCTTAGATTTCCATGAGCAGTTCTTC.

This clonotype occurred many times. The rearrangement joins TRBV7-2 to TRBJ1-3, with a possible D match to TRBD1 (5 bases). This CDR3 has 15 amino acids. The germline gives CDR1 SGHTA, CDR2 FQGNSA. With 5 bases removed from V and 2 bases from J, the gap between germline ends came to 13 bases. The CDR3 bases are TGTGCCAGCAGCCGACGACAGAGTCCTGGAAACACCATATATTTT. It codes for CASSRRQSPGNTIYF.

This clonotype was seen ten or more times. The chain recombines TRBV5-1 with TRBJ2-1; tentative D call: TRBD1 (6 bases). The CDR3 is 15 amino acids. The germline V gene has CDR1 SGHRS and CDR2 YFSETQ. Trimming shortened V by 2 bases and J by 5 bases, and 14 bases separated the two germline ends. Written as DNA, the CDR3 is TGCGCCAGCAGCTTTCTCGCAGGGGTGAACAATGAGCAGTTCTTC. Translating gives CASSFLAGVNNEQFF.

This clonotype was seen ten or more times. This chain connects TRBV5-6 to TRBJ2-3, with a tentative D call TRBD1 (6 bases). Germline V gives CDR1 SGHDT, CDR2 YYEEEE. V lost 4 bases and J 0 bases, leaving 12 bases between the germline ends. The CDR3 runs 15 residues. The CDR3 coding sequence is TGTGCCAGCAGCCACATGAGGGGGAGCACAGATACGCAGTATTTT. This translates into CASSHMRGSTDTQYF.

Only a few counts were recorded for this clonotype. V usage is TRBV4-3 and J usage is TRBJ2-5; TRBD1 agrees at 9 bases. The CDR3 length is 17 residues. With 3 bases clipped from V and 1 base from J, the junction kept 9 bases outside the gene matches. The V gene's germline CDR1 is LGHNA and CDR2 YSLEER. In nucleotides, the CDR3 is TGCGCCAGCAGCCAGAAACAGGGGGCGCCGGGCCAAGAGACCCAGTACTTC. Translating gives CASSQKQGAPGQETQYF.

This clonotype was seen repeatedly, ten times or more. The genes are TRBV20-1 and TRBJ1-1; D is unclear. This CDR3 has 13 residues. Germline CDR1 and CDR2: DFQATT and SNEGSKA (reference sequence). V lost 5 bases and J 0 bases, leaving 10 bases between the germline ends. CDR3 region: CSAPRTMNTEAFF. In DNA form, the CDR3 reads TGCAGTGCTCCCCGGACCATGAACACTGAAGCTTTCTTT.

The table lists this clonotype with many counts. This chain's CDR3 is CASSNGRSSGNTIYF. DNA for the CDR3: TGCGCCAGCAGCAATGGACGGAGCTCTGGAAACACCATATATTTT. V usage is TRBV4-3 and J usage is TRBJ1-3; no clear D gene. The CDR3 sequence is 15 residues long. Germline CDR1 reads LGHNA; CDR2 reads YSLEER. V was cut by 5 bases and J by 0 bases, with 11 bases left in between.

The rearrangement links TRBV20-1 to TRBJ1-5; TRBD1 matches at 9 bases. The CDR3 loop spans 14 amino acids. Germline V gives CDR1 DFQATT, CDR2 SNEGSKA (reference sequence). With V trimmed by 0 bases and J by 6 bases, 3 bases remained unmatched. The CDR3 DNA reads TGCAGTGCTAGAGAGGGGACAGGGACTCAGCCCCAGCATTTT. Its protein is CSAREGTGTQPQHF.

This clonotype was seen repeatedly, ten times or more. This chain links TRBV29-1 with TRBJ2-3; tentatively, D is TRBD1 or TRBD2 (6 bases each). The CDR3 spans 13 residues. Trimming removed 7 bases from V and 1 base from J, with 12 bases in between. The germline CDR1 and CDR2 sequences are SQVTM and ANQGSEA. CDR3 protein: CSGGATRTDTQYF. As DNA, the CDR3 is TGCAGCGGGGGGGCCACACGCACAGATACGCAGTATTTT.

In this sample, this clonotype turned up a few times. The genes are TRBV4-3 and TRBJ2-1; D unresolved. Trimming removed 0 bases from V and 7 bases from J, with 10 bases in between. From germline, CDR1 is LGHNA and CDR2 YSLEER. This CDR3 has 14 amino acids. The CDR3 DNA follows: TGCGCCAGCAGCCAAGATATGGGCCCTAATGAGCAGTTCTTC. Translated, it gives CASSQDMGPNEQFF.

This clonotype was seen at least ten times. Here the CDR3 reads CSVSQAYEQYF. CDR3 in DNA: TGCAGTGTAAGTCAGGCCTACGAGCAGTACTTC. The chain joins TRBV20-1 to TRBJ2-7; no clear D. Germline V lookup: CDR1 DFQATT, CDR2 SNEGSKA (reference sequence). The V and J ends lost 7 bases and 2 bases respectively, with 9 bases between them. The CDR3 totals 11 residues.

A note on this clonotype: With a much larger clone just one base away, this may be a read error. The chain couples TRBV10-3 to TRBJ2-7; possible D gene TRBD1, 6 bases. Germline CDR1 ENHRY, CDR2 SYGVKD. There are 14 residues in the CDR3. Trimming pared 7 bases from V and 3 bases from J, leaving 16 bases between. The CDR3, as DNA: TGTGCCATCAACGCCGGGACAAGGGGCTACGAGCAGTACTTC. It specifies CAINAGTRGYEQYF.

This clonotype was seen a few times. The CDR3 sequence: CASSTGTGAFYNEQFF. CDR3 nucleotide sequence: TGTGCCAGCAGCACGGGGACAGGGGCATTCTACAATGAGCAGTTCTTC. This chain connects TRBV7-2 to TRBJ2-1; 10 bases are a match to TRBD1. CDR1 SGHTA and CDR2 FQGNSA come from the germline V gene. The ends lost 5 bases at V and 3 bases at J; junction bases unmatched: 7. This CDR3 has 16 residues.

This clonotype came up a few times. J is TRBJ1-2 and V is TRBV7-6, with 7 bases lining up with TRBD1. The germline V gene has CDR1 SGHVS and CDR2 FNYEAQ. V shed 5 bases and J 3 bases; nucleotides not matched to a gene: 6. The CDR3 sequence is 14 residues long. The CDR3 spells CASSISGGDYGYTF. DNA for the CDR3: TGTGCCAGCAGCATATCAGGGGGGGACTATGGCTACACCTTC.

The chain links TRBV7-9 to TRBJ2-5; D gene uncertain. Germline V gene data show CDR1 as SEHNR and CDR2 as FQNEAQ (reference sequence). The CDR3 is 12 residues long. The V gene lost 5 bases and the J gene lost 3 bases, with 7 bases spanning the gap. CDR3 nucleotides: TGTGCCAGCAGCCCCGAAAAAGAGACCCAGTACTTC. This codes for CASSPEKETQYF.

This clonotype was counted ten times or more. This chain connects TRBV18 to TRBJ1-1; D gene unclear. Germline V CDR1 and CDR2: KGHSH, LQKENI. The CDR3 loop spans 11 amino acids. Trimming left V 3 bases short and J 10 bases short, with 9 bases between. CDR3 in amino acids: CASSPGEVAFF. The CDR3 DNA follows: TGTGCCAGCTCACCCGGGGAGGTAGCTTTCTTT.

This clonotype has a count of ten or more. V gene TRBV29-1 combines with J gene TRBJ1-1; perhaps TRBD1 as D (5 bases). V was trimmed by 1 base and J by 11 bases, leaving 11 bases between them. Per germline, CDR1 SQVTM and CDR2 ANQGSEA. The CDR3 is 11 amino acids. The CDR3 sequence is CSVEGGTDAFF. The CDR3 region has the DNA TGCAGCGTTGAAGGGGGGACCGATGCTTTCTTT.

This clonotype was counted ten times or more. The V and J genes are TRBV5-1 and TRBJ2-5, with D possibly matching TRBD1 (6 bases). This CDR3 has 13 residues. V was pared by 4 bases and J by 5 bases, with 12 bases between. Germline loops: CDR1 SGHRS, CDR2 YFSETQ. This CDR3 is CASSQQGQETQYF. The CDR3 DNA follows: TGCGCCAGCAGCCAACAGGGCCAGGAGACCCAGTACTTC.

This clonotype occurred many times. The CDR3 DNA reads TGTGCCAGCAGACCCCACACGCGAGGACACAGCTCCTACAATGAGCAGTTCTTC. This sequence encodes CASRPHTRGHSSYNEQFF. This chain links TRBV21-1 with TRBJ2-1; the tabulated D call, TRBD1, remains unverified against the DNA. TRBV21-1 is a listed pseudogene. CDR3 length equals 18 residues.

This clonotype came up many times. V and J are TRBV5-1 and TRBJ1-1; D may be TRBD1 (5 bases). Trimming cost V 4 bases and J 5 bases, with 21 bases left between them. This CDR3 comprises 16 residues. CDR1 and CDR2 from the germline V gene are SGHRS and YFSETQ. For the CDR3, the DNA is TGCGCCAGCAGCCCCGAAGCCAGACAGATCTTGACTGAAGCTTTCTTT. It yields the protein CASSPEARQILTEAFF.